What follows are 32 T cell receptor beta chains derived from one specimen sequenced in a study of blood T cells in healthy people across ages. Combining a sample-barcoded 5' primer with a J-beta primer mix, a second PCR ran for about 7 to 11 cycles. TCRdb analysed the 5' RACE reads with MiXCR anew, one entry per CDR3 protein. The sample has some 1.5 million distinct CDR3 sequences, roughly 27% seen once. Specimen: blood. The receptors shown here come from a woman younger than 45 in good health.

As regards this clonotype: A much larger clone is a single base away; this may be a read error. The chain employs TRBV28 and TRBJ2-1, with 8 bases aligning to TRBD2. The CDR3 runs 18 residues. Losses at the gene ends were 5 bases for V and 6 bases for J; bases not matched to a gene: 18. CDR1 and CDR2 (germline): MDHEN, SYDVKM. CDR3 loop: CASSAIVLRRGVRNEQFF. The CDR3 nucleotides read TGTGCCAGCAGTGCGATCGTCCTACGGCGGGGGGTGCGCAATGAGCAGTTCTTC. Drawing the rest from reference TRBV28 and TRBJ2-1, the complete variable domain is DVKVTQSSRYLVKRTGEKVFLECVQDMDHENMFWYRQDPGLGLRLIYFSYDVKMKEKGDIPEGYSVSREKKERFSLILESASTNQTSMYLCASSAIVLRRGVRNEQFFGPGTRLTVL.

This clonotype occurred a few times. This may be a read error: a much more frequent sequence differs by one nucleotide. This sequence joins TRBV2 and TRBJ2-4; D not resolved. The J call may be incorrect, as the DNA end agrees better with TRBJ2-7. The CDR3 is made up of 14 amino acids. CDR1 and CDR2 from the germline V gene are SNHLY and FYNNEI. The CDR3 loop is CANSEELYSNEQYF. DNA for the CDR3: TGTGCCAACAGTGAAGAGCTGTATTCGAACGAGCAGTACTTC.

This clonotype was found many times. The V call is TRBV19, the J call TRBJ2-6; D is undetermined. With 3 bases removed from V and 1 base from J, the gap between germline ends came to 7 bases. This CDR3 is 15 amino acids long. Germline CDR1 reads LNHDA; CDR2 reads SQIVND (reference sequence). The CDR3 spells CASSMTTSGANVLTF. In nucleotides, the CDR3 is TGTGCCAGTAGTATGACGACTTCTGGGGCCAACGTCCTGACTTTC. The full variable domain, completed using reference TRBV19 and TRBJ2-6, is DGGITQSPKYLFRKEGQNVTLSCEQNLNHDAMYWYRQDPGQGLRLIYYSQIVNDFQKGDIAEGYSVSREKKESFPLTVTSAQKNPTAFYLCASSMTTSGANVLTFGAGSRLTVL.

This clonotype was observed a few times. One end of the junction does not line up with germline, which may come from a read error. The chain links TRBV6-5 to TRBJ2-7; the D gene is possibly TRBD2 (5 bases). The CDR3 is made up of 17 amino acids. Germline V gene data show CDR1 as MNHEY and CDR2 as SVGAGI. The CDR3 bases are TGTGCCAACAGTTACCTCTATCCCGGGCGGGTAACCTACGAGCAGTACTTC. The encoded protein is CANSYLYPGRVTYEQYF.

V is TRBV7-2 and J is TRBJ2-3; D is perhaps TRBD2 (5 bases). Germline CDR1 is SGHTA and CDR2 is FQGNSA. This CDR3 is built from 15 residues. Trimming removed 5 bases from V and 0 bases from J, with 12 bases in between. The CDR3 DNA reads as TGTGCCAGCAGCCTAACGCGGACTAGCACAGATACGCAGTATTTT. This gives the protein CASSLTRTSTDTQYF.

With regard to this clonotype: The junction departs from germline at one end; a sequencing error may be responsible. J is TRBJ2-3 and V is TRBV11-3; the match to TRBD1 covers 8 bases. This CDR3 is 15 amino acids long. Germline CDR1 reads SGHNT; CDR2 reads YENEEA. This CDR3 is CSSSRLGQATDTQYF. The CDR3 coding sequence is TGTTCCAGCAGCCGCTTGGGACAGGCCACAGATACGCAGTATTTT.

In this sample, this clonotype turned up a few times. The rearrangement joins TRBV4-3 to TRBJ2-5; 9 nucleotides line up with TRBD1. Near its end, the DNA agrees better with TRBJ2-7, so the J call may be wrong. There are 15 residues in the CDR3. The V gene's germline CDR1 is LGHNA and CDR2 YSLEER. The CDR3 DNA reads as TGCGCCAGCAGCCAAGTGGGGACAGGGACCCACGAGCAGTACTTC. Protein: CASSQVGTGTHEQYF.

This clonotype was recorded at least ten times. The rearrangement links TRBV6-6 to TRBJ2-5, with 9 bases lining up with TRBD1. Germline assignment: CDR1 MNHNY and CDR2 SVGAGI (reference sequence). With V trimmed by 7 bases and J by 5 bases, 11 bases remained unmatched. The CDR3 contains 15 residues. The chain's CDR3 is CASMWDREVHETQYF. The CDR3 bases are TGTGCCAGCATGTGGGACAGGGAGGTTCATGAGACCCAGTACTTC.

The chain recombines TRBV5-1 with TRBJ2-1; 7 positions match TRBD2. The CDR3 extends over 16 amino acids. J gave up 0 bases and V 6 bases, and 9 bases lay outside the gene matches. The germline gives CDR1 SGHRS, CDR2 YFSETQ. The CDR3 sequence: CASNSRSGDSYNEQFF. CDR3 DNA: TGCGCCAGCAACTCACGGAGCGGGGACTCCTACAATGAGCAGTTCTTC.

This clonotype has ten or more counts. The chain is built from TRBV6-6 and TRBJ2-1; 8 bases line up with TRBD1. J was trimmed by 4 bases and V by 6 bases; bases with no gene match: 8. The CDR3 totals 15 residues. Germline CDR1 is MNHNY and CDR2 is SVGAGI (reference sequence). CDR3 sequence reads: CASRLDRDAYNEQFF. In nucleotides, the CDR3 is TGTGCCAGCAGACTGGACAGGGACGCGTACAATGAGCAGTTCTTC.

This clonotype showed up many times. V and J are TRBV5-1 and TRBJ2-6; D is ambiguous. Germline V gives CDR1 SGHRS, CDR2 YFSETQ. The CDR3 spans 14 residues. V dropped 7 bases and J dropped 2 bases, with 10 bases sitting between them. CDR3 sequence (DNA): TGCGCCAGCGCCCGGGTCGCTGGGGCCAACGTCCTGACTTTC. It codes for CASARVAGANVLTF.

Written as DNA, the CDR3 is TGCAGCGTGGCCGCGGGAGTCACCAATGAGCAGTTCTTC. This encodes CSVAAGVTNEQFF. The rearrangement links TRBV29-1 to TRBJ2-1; 7 positions match TRBD2. V lost 6 bases and J lost 6; bases outside the gene matches: 8. The CDR3 is 13 residues long. Germline V gene lookup returns CDR1 SQVTM and CDR2 ANQGSEA.

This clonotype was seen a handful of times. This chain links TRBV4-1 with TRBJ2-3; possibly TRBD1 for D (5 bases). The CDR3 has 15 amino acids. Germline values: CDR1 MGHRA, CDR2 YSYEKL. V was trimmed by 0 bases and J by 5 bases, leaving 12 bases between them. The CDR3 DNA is TGCGCCAGCAGCCAAGATTGGCTAGGGGTAGATACGCAGTATTTT. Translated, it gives CASSQDWLGVDTQYF.

CDR3 loop: CASSLGPGQGYF. The CDR3, as DNA: TGTGCCAGCAGCTTAGGGCCGGGACAGGGGTACTTC. The rearrangement links TRBV7-9 to TRBJ2-7; 9 nucleotides match TRBD1. This CDR3 comprises 12 residues. The germline CDR1 and CDR2 sequences are SEHNR and FQNEAQ (reference sequence). The V segment lost 1 base and the J segment 12 bases; nucleotides outside the gene matches: 4.

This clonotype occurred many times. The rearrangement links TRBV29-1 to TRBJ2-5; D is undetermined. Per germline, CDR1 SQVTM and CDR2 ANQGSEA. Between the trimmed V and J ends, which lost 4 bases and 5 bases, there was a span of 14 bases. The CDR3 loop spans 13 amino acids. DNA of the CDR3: TGCAGCGTTGGCCTCCAGATAACGGAGACCCAGTACTTC. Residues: CSVGLQITETQYF.

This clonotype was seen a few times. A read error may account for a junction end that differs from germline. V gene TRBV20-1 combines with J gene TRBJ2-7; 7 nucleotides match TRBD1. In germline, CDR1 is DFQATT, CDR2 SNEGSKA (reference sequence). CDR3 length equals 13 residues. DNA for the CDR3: TGCAATGCTAGGACAGGAGGTGTCGTGGAGCAGTACTTC. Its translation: CNARTGGVVEQYF.

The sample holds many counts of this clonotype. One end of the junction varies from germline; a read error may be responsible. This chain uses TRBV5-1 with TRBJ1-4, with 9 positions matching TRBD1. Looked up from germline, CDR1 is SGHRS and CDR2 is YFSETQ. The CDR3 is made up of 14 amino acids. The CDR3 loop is CASSLGTGREKLFF. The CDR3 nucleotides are TGTGCCAGCAGTTTAGGGACAGGGCGCGAAAAACTGTTTTTT.

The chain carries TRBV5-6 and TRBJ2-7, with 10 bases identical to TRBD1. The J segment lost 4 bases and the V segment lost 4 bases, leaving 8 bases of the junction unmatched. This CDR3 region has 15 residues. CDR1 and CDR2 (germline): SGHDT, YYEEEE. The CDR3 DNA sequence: TGTGCCAGCAGCCAAGGACAGGGGGGCCTGTACGAGCAGTACTTC. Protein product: CASSQGQGGLYEQYF.

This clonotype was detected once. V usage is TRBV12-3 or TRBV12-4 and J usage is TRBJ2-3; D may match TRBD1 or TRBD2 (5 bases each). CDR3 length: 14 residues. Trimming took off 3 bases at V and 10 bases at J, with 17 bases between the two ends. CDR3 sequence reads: CASSLSVGAKAQYF. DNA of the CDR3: TGTGCCAGCAGTTTGTCGGTCGGGGCAAAGGCGCAGTATTTT.

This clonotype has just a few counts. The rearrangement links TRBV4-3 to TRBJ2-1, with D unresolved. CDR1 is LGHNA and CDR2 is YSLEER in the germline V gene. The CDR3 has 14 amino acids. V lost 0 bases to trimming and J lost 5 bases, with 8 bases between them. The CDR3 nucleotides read TGCGCCAGCAGCCAAGATCGCGACAACAATGAGCAGTTCTTC. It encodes CASSQDRDNNEQFF.

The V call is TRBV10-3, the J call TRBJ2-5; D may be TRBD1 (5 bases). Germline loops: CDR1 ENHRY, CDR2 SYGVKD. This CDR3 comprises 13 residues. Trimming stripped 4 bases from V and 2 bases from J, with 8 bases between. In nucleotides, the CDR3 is TGTGCCATCAGTGGGGCAGGGCAAGAGACCCAGTACTTC. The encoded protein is CAISGAGQETQYF.

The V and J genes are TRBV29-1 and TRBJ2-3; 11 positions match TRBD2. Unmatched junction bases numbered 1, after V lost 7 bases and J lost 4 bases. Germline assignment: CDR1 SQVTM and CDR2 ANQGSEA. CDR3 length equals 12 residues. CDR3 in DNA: TGCAGCGGGGGACTAGCGGCAGATACGCAGTATTTT. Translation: CSGGLAADTQYF.

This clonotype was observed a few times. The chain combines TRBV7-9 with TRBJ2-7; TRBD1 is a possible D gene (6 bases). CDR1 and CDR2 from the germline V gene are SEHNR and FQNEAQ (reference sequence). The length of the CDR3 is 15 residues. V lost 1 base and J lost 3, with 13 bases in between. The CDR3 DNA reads TGTGCCAGCAGCTTAGATCCAGGGGCCGGCTACGAGCAGTACTTC. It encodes CASSLDPGAGYEQYF.

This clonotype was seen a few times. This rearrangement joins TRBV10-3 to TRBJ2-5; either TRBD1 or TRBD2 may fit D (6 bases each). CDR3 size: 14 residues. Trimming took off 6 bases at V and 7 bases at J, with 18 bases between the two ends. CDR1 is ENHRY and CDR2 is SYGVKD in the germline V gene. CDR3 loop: CAISLSGGGVTQYF. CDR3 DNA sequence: TGTGCCATCAGCCTTTCCGGGGGCGGTGTGACCCAGTACTTC.

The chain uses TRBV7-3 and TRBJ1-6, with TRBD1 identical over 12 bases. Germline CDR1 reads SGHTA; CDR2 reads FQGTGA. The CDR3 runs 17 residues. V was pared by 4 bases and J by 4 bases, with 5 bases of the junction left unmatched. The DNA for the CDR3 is TGTGCCAGCAGCTCTTGGGACAGGGGGCCGTATAATTCACCCCTCCACTTT. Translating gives CASSSWDRGPYNSPLHF.

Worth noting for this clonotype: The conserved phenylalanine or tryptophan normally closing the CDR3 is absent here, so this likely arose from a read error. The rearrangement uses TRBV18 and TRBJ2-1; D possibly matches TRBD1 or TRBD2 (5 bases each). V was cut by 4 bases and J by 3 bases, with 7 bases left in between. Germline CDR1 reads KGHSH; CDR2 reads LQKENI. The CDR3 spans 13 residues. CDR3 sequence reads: CASSRDGYNEQFL. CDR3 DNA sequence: TGTGCCAGCTCACGGGACGGCTACAATGAGCAGTTCCTC.

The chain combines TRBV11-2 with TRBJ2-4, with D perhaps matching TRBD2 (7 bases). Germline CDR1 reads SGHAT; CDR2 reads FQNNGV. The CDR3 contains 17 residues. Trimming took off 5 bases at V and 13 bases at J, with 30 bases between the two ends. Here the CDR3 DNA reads TGTGCCAGCAGCGCTCCTCGGGGGCGGGAGTCGGAGAATGAGCAGTACTTC. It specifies CASSAPRGRESENEQYF.

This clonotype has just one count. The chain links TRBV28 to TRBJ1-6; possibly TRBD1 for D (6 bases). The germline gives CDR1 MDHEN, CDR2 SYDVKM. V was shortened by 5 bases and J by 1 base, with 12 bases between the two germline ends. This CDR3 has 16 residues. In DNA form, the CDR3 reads TGTGCCAGCAGTCAAGGGGGGGCTTCCTATAATTCACCCCTCCACTTT. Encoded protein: CASSQGGASYNSPLHF.

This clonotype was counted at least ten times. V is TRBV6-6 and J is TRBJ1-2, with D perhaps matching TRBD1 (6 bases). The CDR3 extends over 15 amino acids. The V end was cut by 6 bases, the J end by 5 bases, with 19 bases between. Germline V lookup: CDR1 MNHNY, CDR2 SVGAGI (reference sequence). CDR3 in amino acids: CASRDSGGAQYGYTF. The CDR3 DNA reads TGTGCCAGCAGAGACTCCGGGGGCGCCCAGTATGGCTACACCTTC.

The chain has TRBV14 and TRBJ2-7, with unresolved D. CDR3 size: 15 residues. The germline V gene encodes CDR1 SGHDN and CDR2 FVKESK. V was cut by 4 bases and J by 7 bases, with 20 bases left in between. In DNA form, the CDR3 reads TGTGCCAGCAGCCCCCGGGCCCACTCCTACAATGAGCAGTACTTC. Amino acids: CASSPRAHSYNEQYF.

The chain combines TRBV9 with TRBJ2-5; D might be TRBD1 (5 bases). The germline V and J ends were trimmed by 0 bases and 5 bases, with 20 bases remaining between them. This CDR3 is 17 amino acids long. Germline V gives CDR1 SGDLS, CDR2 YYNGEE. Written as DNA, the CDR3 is TGTGCCAGCAGCGTAGGCTGGGGCGGTTCTCGAGTGGAGACCCAGTACTTC. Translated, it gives CASSVGWGGSRVETQYF.

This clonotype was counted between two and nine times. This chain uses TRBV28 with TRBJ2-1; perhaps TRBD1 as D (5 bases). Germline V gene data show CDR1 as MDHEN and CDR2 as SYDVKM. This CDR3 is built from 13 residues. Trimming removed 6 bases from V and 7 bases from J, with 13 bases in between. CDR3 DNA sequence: TGTGCCAGCAGACCCCCCAGGGTAAATGAGCAGTTCTTC. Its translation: CASRPPRVNEQFF.